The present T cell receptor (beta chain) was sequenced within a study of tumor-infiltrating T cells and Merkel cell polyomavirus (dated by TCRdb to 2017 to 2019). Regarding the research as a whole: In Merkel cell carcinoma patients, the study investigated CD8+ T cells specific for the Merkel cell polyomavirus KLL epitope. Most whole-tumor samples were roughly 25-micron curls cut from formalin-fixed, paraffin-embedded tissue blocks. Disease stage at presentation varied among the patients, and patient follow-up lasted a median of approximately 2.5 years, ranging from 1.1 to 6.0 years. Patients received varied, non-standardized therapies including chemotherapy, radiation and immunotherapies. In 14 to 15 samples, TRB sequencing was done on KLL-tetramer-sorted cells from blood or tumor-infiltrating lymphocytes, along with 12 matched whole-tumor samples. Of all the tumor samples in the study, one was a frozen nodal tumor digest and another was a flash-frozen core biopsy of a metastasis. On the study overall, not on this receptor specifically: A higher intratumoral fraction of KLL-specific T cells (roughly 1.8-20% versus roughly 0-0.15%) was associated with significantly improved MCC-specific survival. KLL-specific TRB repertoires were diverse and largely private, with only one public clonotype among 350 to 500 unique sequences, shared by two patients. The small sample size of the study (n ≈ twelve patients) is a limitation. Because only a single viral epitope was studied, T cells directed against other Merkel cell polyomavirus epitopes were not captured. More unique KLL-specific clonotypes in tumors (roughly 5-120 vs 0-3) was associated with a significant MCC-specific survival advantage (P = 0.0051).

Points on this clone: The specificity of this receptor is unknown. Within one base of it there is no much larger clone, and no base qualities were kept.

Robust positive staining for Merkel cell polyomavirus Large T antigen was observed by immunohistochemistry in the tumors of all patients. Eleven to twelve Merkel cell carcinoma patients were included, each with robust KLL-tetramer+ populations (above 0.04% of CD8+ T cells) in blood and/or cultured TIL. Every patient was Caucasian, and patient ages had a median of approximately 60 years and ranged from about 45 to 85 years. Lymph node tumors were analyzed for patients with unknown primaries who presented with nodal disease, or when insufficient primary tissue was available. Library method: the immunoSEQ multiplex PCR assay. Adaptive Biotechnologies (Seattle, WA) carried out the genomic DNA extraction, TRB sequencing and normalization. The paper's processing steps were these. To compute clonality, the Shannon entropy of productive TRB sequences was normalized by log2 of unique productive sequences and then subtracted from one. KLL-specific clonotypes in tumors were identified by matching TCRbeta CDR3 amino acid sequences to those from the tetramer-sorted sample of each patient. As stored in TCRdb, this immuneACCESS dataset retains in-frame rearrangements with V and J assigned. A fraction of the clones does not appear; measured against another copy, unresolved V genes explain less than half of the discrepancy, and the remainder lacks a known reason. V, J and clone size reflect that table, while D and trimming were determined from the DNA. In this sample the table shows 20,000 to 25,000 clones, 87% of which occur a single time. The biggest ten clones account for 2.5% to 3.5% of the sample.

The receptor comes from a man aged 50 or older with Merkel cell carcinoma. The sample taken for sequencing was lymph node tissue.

The CDR3 sequence is CATSRDRGTEAFF. The bases are TGTGCCACCAGCAGAGATCGGGGCACTGAAGCTTTCTTT. The sequence links TRBV15 to TRBJ1-1; the D gene cannot be named for sure. At the junction V is shortened by 0 bases and J by 4 bases, with 6 bases in between. The germline V gene (reference sequence) supplies CDR1 LNHNV and CDR2 YYDKDF. Including the terminal cysteine and phenylalanine, the CDR3 comprises 13 residues. Only the CDR3 DNA stays, 39 bases, in frame from base 1.